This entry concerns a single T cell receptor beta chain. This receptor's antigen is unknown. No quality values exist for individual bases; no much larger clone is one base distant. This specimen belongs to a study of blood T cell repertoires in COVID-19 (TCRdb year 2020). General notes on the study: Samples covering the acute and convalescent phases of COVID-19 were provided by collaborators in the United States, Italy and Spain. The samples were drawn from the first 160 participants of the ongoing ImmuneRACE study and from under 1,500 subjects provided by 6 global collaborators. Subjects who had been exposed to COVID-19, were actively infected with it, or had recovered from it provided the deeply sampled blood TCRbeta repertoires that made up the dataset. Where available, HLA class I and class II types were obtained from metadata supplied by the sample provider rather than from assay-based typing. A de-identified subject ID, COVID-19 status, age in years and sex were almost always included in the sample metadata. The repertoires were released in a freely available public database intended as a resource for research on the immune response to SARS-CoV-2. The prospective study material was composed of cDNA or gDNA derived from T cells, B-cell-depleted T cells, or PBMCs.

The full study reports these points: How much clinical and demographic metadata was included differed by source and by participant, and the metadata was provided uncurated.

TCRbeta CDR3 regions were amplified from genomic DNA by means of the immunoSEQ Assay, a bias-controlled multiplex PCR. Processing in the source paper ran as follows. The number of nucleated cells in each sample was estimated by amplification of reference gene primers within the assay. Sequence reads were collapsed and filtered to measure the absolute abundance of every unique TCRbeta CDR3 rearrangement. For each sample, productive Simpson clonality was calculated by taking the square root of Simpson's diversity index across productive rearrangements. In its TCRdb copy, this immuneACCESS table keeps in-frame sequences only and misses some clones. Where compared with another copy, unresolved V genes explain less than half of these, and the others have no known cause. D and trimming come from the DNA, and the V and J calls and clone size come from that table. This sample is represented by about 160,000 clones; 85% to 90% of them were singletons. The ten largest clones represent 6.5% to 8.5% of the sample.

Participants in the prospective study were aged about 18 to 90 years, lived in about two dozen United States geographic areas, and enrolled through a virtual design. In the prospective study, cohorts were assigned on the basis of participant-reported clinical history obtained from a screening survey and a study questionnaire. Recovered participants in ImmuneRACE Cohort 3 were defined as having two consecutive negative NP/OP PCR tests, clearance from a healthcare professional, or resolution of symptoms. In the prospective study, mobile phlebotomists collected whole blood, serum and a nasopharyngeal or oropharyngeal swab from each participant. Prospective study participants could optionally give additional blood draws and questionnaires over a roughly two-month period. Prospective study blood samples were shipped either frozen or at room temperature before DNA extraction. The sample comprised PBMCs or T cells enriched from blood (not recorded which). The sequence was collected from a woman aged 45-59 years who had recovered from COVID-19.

The CDR3 corresponds to CASSLTRTDYGYTF. The DNA sequence is TGTGCCAGCAGCTTGACGAGAACAGACTATGGCTACACCTTC. Recombination linked TRBV5-6 to TRBJ1-2, with no reliable assignment of the D segment. The cysteine opens and the phenylalanine closes a CDR3 of 14 amino acids. This entry keeps only the CDR3 DNA: 42 bases, framed from base 1. A distance of 10 bases separates the germline ends of V and J, which lose 1 base and 3 bases respectively. Reading the germline V gene gives CDR1 SGHDT and CDR2 YYEEEE.